Listed here is a single T cell receptor beta chain. The record originates from a study of blood T cell repertoires in COVID-19. This table comes from immunoSEQ multiplex PCR, and its TCRdb copy is limited to in-frame clones, with some not included. In the table there are 150,000 or so clones, 80% to 85% of which are singletons. CDR3 size: 15 residues. V lost 0 bases to trimming and J lost 9 bases, with 12 bases between them. Germline V CDR1 and CDR2: MNHEY, SVGAGI. Sequenced: PBMCs or T cells enriched from blood (not recorded which). V gene TRBV6-5 combines with J gene TRBJ1-6; a possible D gene is TRBD1 (5 bases). The clonotype comes from a man in his sixties or seventies who had been exposed to COVID-19. The CDR3 DNA reads as TGTGCCAGCAGTTACTCGCCAGGGTCGGGTTCACCCCTCCACTTT. It codes for CASSYSPGSGSPLHF.